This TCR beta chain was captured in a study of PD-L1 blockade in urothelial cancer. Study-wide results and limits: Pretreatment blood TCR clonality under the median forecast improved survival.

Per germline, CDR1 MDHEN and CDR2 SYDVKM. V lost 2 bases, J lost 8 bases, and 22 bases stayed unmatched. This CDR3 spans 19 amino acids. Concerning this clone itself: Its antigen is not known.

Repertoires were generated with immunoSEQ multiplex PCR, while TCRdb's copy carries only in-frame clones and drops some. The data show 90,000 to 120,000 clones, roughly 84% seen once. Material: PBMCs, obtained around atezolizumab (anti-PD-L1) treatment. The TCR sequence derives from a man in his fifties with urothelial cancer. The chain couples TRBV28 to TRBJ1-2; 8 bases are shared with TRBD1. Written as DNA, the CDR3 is TGTGCCAGCAGTTTAAACGTCGGGACAGGTACTCGCTTATCACGGGGCTACACCTTC. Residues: CASSLNVGTGTRLSRGYTF.